Each of the 27 T cell receptor beta chains below was sequenced from the same sample in a study of CD8+ T cells in alopecia areata. Isolated RNA was reverse transcribed into cDNA used as the sequencing template. Profiling relied on immunoSEQ multiplex PCR, and the TCRdb table lists in-frame clones only, not all of them. The sample has about 140,000 clones, roughly 46% seen once; the top ten hold 0.95% to 1%. The sample was CD4+ T cells sorted from blood, taken at week 0. The receptors come from a human donor with alopecia areata.

In the case of this clone: Other DNA sequences in this sample translate to the same CDR3. This chain links TRBV6-1 with TRBJ1-1; D is undetermined. V lost 7 bases and J 1 base, leaving 10 bases between the germline ends. The CDR3 sequence is 13 residues long. The V gene's germline CDR1 is MNHNS and CDR2 SASEGT. The CDR3 region has the DNA TGTGCCAGCATCCGGGAAAGGAACACTGAAGCTTTCTTT. It yields the protein CASIRERNTEAFF.

This chain joins TRBV29-1 and TRBJ2-5; D is ambiguous. CDR1 and CDR2 from the germline V gene are SQVTM and ANQGSEA. The CDR3 has 11 residues. With 5 bases removed from V and 5 bases from J, the gap between germline ends came to 9 bases. CDR3 sequence: CSVIKGETQYF. DNA for the CDR3: TGCAGCGTTATAAAGGGTGAGACCCAGTACTTC.

Comment on this clone: Only one base separates this from a far larger clonotype, so it likely reflects a read error. Other DNA sequences within the sample encode an identical CDR3. The chain combines TRBV7-9 with TRBJ2-1; 8 nucleotides align to TRBD1. This CDR3 spans 15 amino acids. CDR1 SEHNR and CDR2 FQNEAQ come from the germline V gene (reference sequence). Germline trimming cut 1 base from V and 4 bases from J; bases unmatched to any gene: 3. The CDR3 nucleotides are TGTGCCAGCAGCTTAGGGACAGGGAGGTACAATGAGCAGTTCTTC. Translation: CASSLGTGRYNEQFF.

This clone was seen a few times. The V and J genes are TRBV18 and TRBJ2-2; the D is unclear. The CDR3 consists of 13 residues. Trimming took off 2 bases at V and 3 bases at J, with 4 bases between the two ends. Germline-derived CDR1 and CDR2 are KGHSH and LQKENI. The CDR3 DNA is TGTGCCAGCTCACCAGCTGACACCGGGGAGCTGTTTTTT. This gives the protein CASSPADTGELFF.

The V and J genes are TRBV23-1 and TRBJ2-2; 9 bases map to TRBD1. TRBV23-1 is flagged as an ORF with uncertain function. J gave up 6 bases and V 5 bases, and 19 bases lay outside the gene matches. This CDR3 has 19 amino acids. The CDR3 bases are TGCGCCAGCAGTGACGGACCGGGACAGGGCCGGGCGTGCCCCGGGGAGCTGTTTTTT. This encodes CASSDGPGQGRACPGELFF.

V is TRBV4-1 and J is TRBJ2-5; 8 nucleotides match TRBD1. The germline CDR1 and CDR2 sequences are MGHRA and YSYEKL. This CDR3 region has 16 residues. With 4 bases clipped from V and 0 bases from J, the junction kept 7 bases outside the gene matches. For the CDR3, the DNA is TGCGCCAGCAGCCGTTCCGGGACAGGCTACCAAGAGACCCAGTACTTC. It encodes CASSRSGTGYQETQYF.

The V gene is TRBV6-6, the J gene TRBJ2-1, with 8 bases lining up with TRBD2. With V trimmed by 5 bases and J by 7 bases, 7 bases remained unmatched. CDR1 MNHNY and CDR2 SVGAGI come from the germline V gene (reference sequence). This CDR3 contains 14 residues. The chain's CDR3 is CASSREGGLNEQFF. CDR3 in DNA: TGTGCCAGCAGTCGGGAGGGCGGGTTGAATGAGCAGTTCTTC.

There are a few counts of this clone. The chain is built from TRBV5-4 and TRBJ2-2; D is possibly TRBD1 (7 bases). The CDR3 extends over 14 amino acids. Germline values: CDR1 SGHNT, CDR2 YYREEE (reference sequence). Trimming took off 6 bases at V and 8 bases at J, with 17 bases between the two ends. The DNA of the CDR3 is TGTGCCAGCACTGCGGAGGGGGCTGCAGGGGAGCTGTTTTTT. It yields the protein CASTAEGAAGELFF.

The rearrangement uses TRBV6-6 and TRBJ2-5; 14 bases agree with TRBD2. The CDR3 loop spans 15 amino acids. Germline V gives CDR1 MNHNY, CDR2 SVGAGI (reference sequence). Trimming cost V 4 bases and J 4 bases; bases outside gene matches: 2. The CDR3 DNA sequence: TGTGCCAGCAGTTCCGGGACTAGCGGGAGAGAGACCCAGTACTTC. It translates to CASSSGTSGRETQYF.

The chain joins TRBV2 to TRBJ1-1; D is possibly TRBD1 (5 bases). The CDR3 spans 12 residues. CDR1 and CDR2 from the germline V gene are SNHLY and FYNNEI. V was trimmed by 5 bases and J by 5 bases, leaving 9 bases between them. CDR3 nucleotides: TGTGCCAGCAGTCCGGGGCTAACTGAAGCTTTCTTT. Protein sequence: CASSPGLTEAFF.

The chain couples TRBV15 to TRBJ2-3; TRBD1 aligns across 7 bases. J gave up 2 bases and V 1 base, and 3 bases lay outside the gene matches. Per the germline V gene, CDR1 is LNHNV and CDR2 is YYDKDF (reference sequence). The CDR3 consists of 15 residues. CDR3 residues: CATSRGTGATDTQYF. In nucleotides, the CDR3 is TGTGCCACCAGCAGAGGGACAGGAGCCACAGATACGCAGTATTTT. The variable domain in full, with the rest retrieved from reference TRBV15 and TRBJ2-3, is DAMVIQNPRYQVTQFGKPVTLSCSQTLNHNVMYWYQQKSSQAPKLLFHYYDKDFNNEADTPDNFQSRRPNTSFCFLDIRSPGLGDTAMYLCATSRGTGATDTQYFGPGTRLTVL.

This clone occurred a few times. The chain employs TRBV11-2 and TRBJ2-7; TRBD2 matches at 9 bases. J lost 4 bases, V lost 8 bases, and 6 bases had no gene match. The germline gives CDR1 SGHAT, CDR2 FQNNGV. There are 13 residues in the CDR3. The CDR3 here is CASGLAGTYEQYF. In DNA, the CDR3 is TGTGCCAGCGGTCTAGCGGGAACGTACGAGCAGTACTTC.

This clone was found a few times. The chain combines TRBV6-1 with TRBJ2-2, with unresolved D. Per the germline V gene, CDR1 is MNHNS and CDR2 is SASEGT. Trimming stripped 1 base from V and 2 bases from J, with 8 bases between. The length of the CDR3 is 15 residues. CDR3 DNA: TGTGCCAGCAGTGAAGGTAGCAGCAACACCGGGGAGCTGTTTTTT. Protein sequence: CASSEGSSNTGELFF.

The chain couples TRBV28 to TRBJ2-4, with D possibly TRBD1 on 7 matching bases. Trimming shortened V by 4 bases and J by 4 bases, and 11 bases separated the two germline ends. The CDR3 totals 14 residues. Germline lookup yields CDR1 MDHEN and CDR2 SYDVKM. This CDR3 is CASSWAGGKNIQYF. As DNA, the CDR3 is TGTGCCAGCAGTTGGGCAGGGGGGAAAAACATTCAGTACTTC. The full variable domain, rest sourced from reference TRBV28 and TRBJ2-4, is DVKVTQSSRYLVKRTGEKVFLECVQDMDHENMFWYRQDPGLGLRLIYFSYDVKMKEKGDIPEGYSVSREKKERFSLILESASTNQTSMYLCASSWAGGKNIQYFGAGTRLSVL.

A few counts support this clone. The chain is built from TRBV5-1 and TRBJ2-7; D ambiguous. Trimming removed 2 bases at V and 2 bases at J, with 11 bases between. The CDR3 has 14 amino acids. From germline, CDR1 is SGHRS and CDR2 YFSETQ. The CDR3 reads CASSLQLPPYEQYF. In nucleotides, the CDR3 is TGCGCCAGCAGCTTACAGCTCCCTCCCTACGAGCAGTACTTC. Drawing the rest from reference TRBV5-1 and TRBJ2-7, the complete variable domain is KAGVTQTPRYLIKTRGQQVTLSCSPISGHRSVSWYQQTPGQGLQFLFEYFSETQRNKGNFPGRFSGRQFSNSRSEMNVSTLELGDSALYLCASSLQLPPYEQYFGPGTRLTVT.

This sequence joins TRBV30 and TRBJ1-5; no clear D gene. Per the germline V gene, CDR1 is GTSNPN and CDR2 is SVGIG (reference sequence). V dropped 3 bases and J dropped 4 bases, with 7 bases sitting between them. This CDR3 spans 12 amino acids. The CDR3 region has the DNA TGTGCCTGGAGCGACACTAATCAGCCCCAGCATTTT. It codes for CAWSDTNQPQHF.

The rearrangement joins TRBV4-2 to TRBJ1-5, with D possibly TRBD1 on 6 matching bases. From germline, CDR1 is LGHNA and CDR2 YNFKEQ. This CDR3 comprises 15 residues. V was shortened by 5 bases and J by 0 bases, with 11 bases between the two germline ends. The CDR3 sequence is CASSYHRDSNQPQHF. DNA for the CDR3: TGTGCCAGCAGCTACCACAGGGATAGCAATCAGCCCCAGCATTTT.

The chain uses TRBV7-3 and TRBJ2-3; the D is unclear. Trimming pared 3 bases from V and 4 bases from J, leaving 8 bases between. From germline, CDR1 is SGHTA and CDR2 FQGTGA. The CDR3 consists of 13 residues. CDR3 coding DNA: TGTGCCAGCAGCTTGGGTCAATCAGATACGCAGTATTTT. It yields the protein CASSLGQSDTQYF.

CDR3 loop: CASSQGNLGTSGQETQYF. Here the CDR3 DNA reads TGCGCCAGCAGCCAAGGAAATCTTGGAACTAGCGGACAAGAGACCCAGTACTTC. The chain recombines TRBV4-1 with TRBJ2-5; 8 nucleotides agree with TRBD2. CDR1 is MGHRA and CDR2 is YSYEKL in the germline V gene. V lost 1 base to trimming and J lost 2 bases; unmatched junction nucleotides: 12. CDR3 length equals 18 residues.

The V gene is TRBV29-1, the J gene TRBJ1-2; 8 bases align to TRBD1. CDR1 and CDR2 from the germline V gene are SQVTM and ANQGSEA. The CDR3 is 13 amino acids. V lost 4 bases and J lost 3; bases outside the gene matches: 4. The CDR3 here is CSVGGQGDYGYTF. CDR3 DNA: TGCAGCGTTGGTGGACAGGGCGACTATGGCTACACCTTC.

V and J are TRBV5-6 and TRBJ2-1; D not resolved. Germline V gene lookup returns CDR1 SGHDT and CDR2 YYEEEE. Trimming left V 2 bases short and J 2 bases short, with 2 bases between. The CDR3 sequence is 12 residues long. CDR3 DNA sequence: TGTGCCAGCAGCTTCCCCTACAATGAGCAGTTCTTC. Translating gives CASSFPYNEQFF.

In this sample, this clone turned up a few times. The CDR3 is CATSRGRTVYEQYF. The CDR3 DNA is TGTGCCACCAGCAGAGGCCGGACTGTTTACGAGCAGTACTTC. The gene calls are TRBV15 and TRBJ2-7; a possible D gene is TRBD2 (5 bases). From germline, CDR1 is LNHNV and CDR2 YYDKDF (reference sequence). V dropped 1 base and J dropped 4 bases, with 11 bases sitting between them. This CDR3 has 14 amino acids.

J is TRBJ1-1 and V is TRBV20-1; possible D gene TRBD1, 5 bases. Between the trimmed V and J ends, which lost 8 bases and 11 bases, there was a span of 15 bases. Germline V gene lookup returns CDR1 DFQATT and CDR2 SNEGSKA (reference sequence). CDR3 length equals 10 residues. Here the CDR3 DNA reads TGCAGTTTCTCGGGGGTTGCCGCTTTCTTT. Translated, it gives CSFSGVAAFF.

The V call is TRBV7-9, the J call TRBJ1-2; no reliable D call. The germline V and J ends were trimmed by 0 bases and 4 bases, with 9 bases remaining between them. Germline CDR1 SEHNR, CDR2 FQNEAQ (reference sequence). The CDR3 runs to 14 residues. CDR3 loop: CASSLADAFYGYTF. CDR3 coding DNA: TGTGCCAGCAGCTTAGCCGACGCCTTCTATGGCTACACCTTC.

The V and J genes are TRBV6-6 and TRBJ1-1; D is unresolved. Trimming removed 4 bases from V and 1 base from J, with 16 bases in between. CDR3 length: 16 residues. The germline V gene has CDR1 MNHNY and CDR2 SVGAGI (reference sequence). The CDR3 loop reads CASSFGLGSENTEAFF. The DNA for the CDR3 is TGTGCCAGCAGTTTCGGACTAGGGTCTGAGAACACTGAAGCTTTCTTT.

This rearrangement joins TRBV29-1 to TRBJ2-3; D is unclear. Germline V lookup: CDR1 SQVTM, CDR2 ANQGSEA. The CDR3 length is 11 residues. V lost 1 base to trimming and J lost 4 bases, with 3 bases between them. CDR3 amino acids: CSVEGADTQYF. The CDR3 nucleotides are TGCAGCGTTGAAGGAGCAGATACGCAGTATTTT.

The chain has TRBV9 and TRBJ2-7, with 15 bases identical to TRBD2. With 4 bases clipped from V and 7 bases from J, the junction kept 15 bases outside the gene matches. Germline V gene lookup returns CDR1 SGDLS and CDR2 YYNGEE. CDR3 size: 18 residues. CDR3 nucleotide sequence: TGTGCCAGCAGCCCACTCGGGACTAGCGGGAGGTCACCGGGAGAGCAGTACTTC. Translating it yields CASSPLGTSGRSPGEQYF.